This section outlines one T cell receptor beta chain sequence together with its context. From germline, CDR1 is MDHEN and CDR2 SYDVKM. The CDR3 is 15 residues long. Germline trimming cut 6 bases from V and 2 bases from J; bases unmatched to any gene: 8. Original data processing: Reference gene primer amplification yielded estimated nucleated cell counts. Repertoires were generated with immunoSEQ multiplex PCR, while TCRdb's copy carries only in-frame clones and drops some. V, J and clone size are those of that table, while D and trimming were read from the DNA. The table records about 270,000 clones, approximately 82% of them present only once. The data derive from a study of blood T cell repertoires in COVID-19.

The receptor was isolated from a man of 80 years or more with acute or convalescent COVID-19. The rearrangement links TRBV28 to TRBJ2-3; TRBD2 agrees at 7 bases. The sample taken for sequencing was peripheral blood. The CDR3: CASSLTGGLTDTQYF. The CDR3 DNA sequence: TGTGCCAGCAGCCTCACGGGGGGACTCACAGATACGCAGTATTTT.